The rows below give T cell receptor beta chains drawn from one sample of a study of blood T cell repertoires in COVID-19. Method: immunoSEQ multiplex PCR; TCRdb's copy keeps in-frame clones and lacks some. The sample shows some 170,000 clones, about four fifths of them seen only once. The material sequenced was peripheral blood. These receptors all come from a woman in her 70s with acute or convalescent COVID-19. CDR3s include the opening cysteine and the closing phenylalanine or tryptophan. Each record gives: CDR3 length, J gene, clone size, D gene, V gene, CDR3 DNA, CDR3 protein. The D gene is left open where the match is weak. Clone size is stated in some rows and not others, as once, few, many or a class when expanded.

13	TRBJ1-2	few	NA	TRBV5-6	TGTGCCAGCAGTTTATTTCCGAACTATGGCTACACCTTC	CASSLFPNYGYTF
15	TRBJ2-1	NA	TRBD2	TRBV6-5	TGTGCCAGCAGGTTACTAGCGGCAACCTACAATGAGCAGTTCTTC	CASRLLAATYNEQFF
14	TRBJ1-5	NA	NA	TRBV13	TGTGCCAGCAGCACAAGGGGACACAATCAGCCCCAGCATTTT	CASSTRGHNQPQHF
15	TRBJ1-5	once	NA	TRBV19	TGTGCCAGTAGTATACCCAGGGCACGCAATCAGCCCCAGCATTTT	CASSIPRARNQPQHF
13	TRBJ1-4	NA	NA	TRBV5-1	TGCGCCAGCAGCTTGGGTCGGAATGAAAAACTGTTTTTT	CASSLGRNEKLFF
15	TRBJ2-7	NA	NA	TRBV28	TGTGCCAGCACCCCCCTGGGGGGACGCTCCTACGAGCAGTACTTC	CASTPLGGRSYEQYF
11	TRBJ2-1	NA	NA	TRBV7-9	TGTGCCAGCAGCTTTATAAATGAGCAGTTCTTC	CASSFINEQFF
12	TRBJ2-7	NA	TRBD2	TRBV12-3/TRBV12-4	TGTGCCAGCACCGACGGGGGGGGCGAGCAGTACTTC	CASTDGGGEQYF
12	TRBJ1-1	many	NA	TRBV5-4	TGTGCCAGCAGCTTAGGGAGGACTGAAGCTTTCTTT	CASSLGRTEAFF
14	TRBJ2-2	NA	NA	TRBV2	TGTGCCAGTAGCGGAGGGGCGGGCACCGGGGAGCTGTTTTTT	CASSGGAGTGELFF
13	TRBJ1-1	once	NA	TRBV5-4	TGTGCCAGCAGCTTACAGTCAAACACTGAAGCTTTCTTT	CASSLQSNTEAFF
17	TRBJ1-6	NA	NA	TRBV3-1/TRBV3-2	TGTGCCAGCAGCCCGCCGGGTTCAAGCTCCTATAATTCACCCCTCCACTTT	CASSPPGSSSYNSPLHF
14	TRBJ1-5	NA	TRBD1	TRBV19	TGTGCCAGTAGTATATGGGACAGGGATCAGCCCCAGCATTTT	CASSIWDRDQPQHF
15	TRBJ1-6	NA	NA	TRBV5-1	TGCGCCAGCAGACCGAGGACGGAGGAGAATTCACCCCTCCACTTT	CASRPRTEENSPLHF
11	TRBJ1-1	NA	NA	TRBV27	TGTGCCAGCAGACACGACAGGGAAGCTTTCTTT	CASRHDREAFF
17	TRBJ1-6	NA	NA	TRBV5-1	TGCGCCAGCAGCTTGGAGGTTCAGGGGTCCTATAATTCACCCCTCCACTTT	CASSLEVQGSYNSPLHF
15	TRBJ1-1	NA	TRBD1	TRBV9	TGTGCCAGCAGCGCCACAGGGGTGTCAAGCACTGAAGCTTTCTTT	CASSATGVSSTEAFF
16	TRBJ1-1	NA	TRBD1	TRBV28	TGTGCCAGCAGTACCCCAACGACAGGGGGGCACACTGAAGCTTTCTTT	CASSTPTTGGHTEAFF
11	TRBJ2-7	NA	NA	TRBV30	TGTGCCTGGAGTGTAGGGAGACAGCAGTACTTC	CAWSVGRQQYF
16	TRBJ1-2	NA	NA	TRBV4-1	TGCGCCAGCAGCCACCTTACTCTACCGGGGAGAAATGGCTACACCTTC	CASSHLTLPGRNGYTF
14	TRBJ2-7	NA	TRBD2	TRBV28	TGTGCCAGCAGTTTAACTAGCGGGAGCTACGAGCAGTACTTC	CASSLTSGSYEQYF
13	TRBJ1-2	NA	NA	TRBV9	TGTGCCAGCAGCCCGACGGGACTCTATGGCTACACCTTC	CASSPTGLYGYTF
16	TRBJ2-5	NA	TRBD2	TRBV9	TGTGCCAGCAGCGTCTCGTTAGCGGGGGGCGAAAAGACCCAGTACTTC	CASSVSLAGGEKTQYF
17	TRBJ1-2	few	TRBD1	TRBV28	TGTGCCAGCAGTCCCCCCGCACGACAGGGAACTAACTATGGCTACACCTTC	CASSPPARQGTNYGYTF
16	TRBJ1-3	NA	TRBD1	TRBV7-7	TGTGCCAGCAGCCCGGACAGGGGGATCTCTGGAAACACCATATATTTT	CASSPDRGISGNTIYF
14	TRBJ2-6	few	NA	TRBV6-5	TGTGCCAGCAGTTACTCCGACAGCGCCAACGTCCTGACTTTC	CASSYSDSANVLTF
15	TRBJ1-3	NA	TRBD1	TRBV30	TGTGCCTGGAGTGTAAAGGGGACAGGTGGAAACACCATATATTTT	CAWSVKGTGGNTIYF
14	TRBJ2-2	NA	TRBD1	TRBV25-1	TGTGCCAGCAGAGGACAGGGGAACACCGGGGAGCTGTTTTTT	CASRGQGNTGELFF
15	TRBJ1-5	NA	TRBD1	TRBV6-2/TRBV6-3	TGTGCCAGCAGTTCCGGAGGGGGCGCAGGTCAGCCCCAGCATTTT	CASSSGGGAGQPQHF
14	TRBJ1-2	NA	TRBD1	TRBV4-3	TGCGCCAGCAGCCAAGACAGGGGGCAGGAGGGCTACACCTTC	CASSQDRGQEGYTF
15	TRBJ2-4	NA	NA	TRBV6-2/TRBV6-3	TGTGCCAGCAGTCCCCTGACACTAGCCAAAAACATTCAGTACTTC	CASSPLTLAKNIQYF
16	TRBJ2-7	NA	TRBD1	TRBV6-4	TGTGCCAGCAGTGACTCCAGGAGACAGGGGGCGGAAGAGCAGTACTTC	CASSDSRRQGAEEQYF
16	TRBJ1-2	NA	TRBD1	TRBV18	TGTGCCAGCTCATCAACCGGGACAGGGGCTGGAAGTGGCTACACCTTC	CASSSTGTGAGSGYTF
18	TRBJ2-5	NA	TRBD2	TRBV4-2	TGTGCCAGCAGCCAAGCTGGGGCTAGCGGGGGGGGGCAAGAGACCCAGTACTTC	CASSQAGASGGGQETQYF
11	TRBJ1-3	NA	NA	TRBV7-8	TGTGCCAGTCAGGGGGGAAACACCATATATTTT	CASQGGNTIYF
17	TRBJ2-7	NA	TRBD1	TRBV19	TGTGCCAGTAGTATTCTGAGCAGGGGGAAATATGGCTACGAGCAGTACTTC	CASSILSRGKYGYEQYF
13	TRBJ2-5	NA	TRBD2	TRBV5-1	TGCGCCAGCAGTAGGACTAGCGGGGGGACCCAGTACTTC	CASSRTSGGTQYF
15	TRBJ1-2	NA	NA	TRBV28	TGTGCCAGCAGAACCCAGGAAAAAACTAACTATGGCTACACCTTC	CASRTQEKTNYGYTF
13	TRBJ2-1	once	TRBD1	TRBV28	TGTGCCAGCAGTCAGAACAGGGGTAATGAGCAGTTCTTC	CASSQNRGNEQFF
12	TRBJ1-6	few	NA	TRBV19	TGTGCCAGTAGTACTGGGCCATCACCCCTCCACTTT	CASSTGPSPLHF
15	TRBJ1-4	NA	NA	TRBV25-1	TGTGCCAGCAGTCCCCCTACAGGGTTCGGTGAAAAACTGTTTTTT	CASSPPTGFGEKLFF
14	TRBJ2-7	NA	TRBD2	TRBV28	TGTGCCAGCACCGGGGGAGGGAGCATGTACGAGCAGTACTTC	CASTGGGSMYEQYF
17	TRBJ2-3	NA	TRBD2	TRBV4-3	TGCGCCAGCAGCCAAGAAAAGGTAGCGGGAGCCCCAGATACGCAGTATTTT	CASSQEKVAGAPDTQYF
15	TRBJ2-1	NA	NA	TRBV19	TGTGCCAGTAGTTCCTTAGGAGTGGTCGAGAATGAGCAGTTCTTC	CASSSLGVVENEQFF
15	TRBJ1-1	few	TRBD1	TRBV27	TGTGCCAGCAGTGTCTGGACAGGGGGCTCCACTGAAGCTTTCTTT	CASSVWTGGSTEAFF
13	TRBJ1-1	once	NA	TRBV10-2	TGCGCCAGCAGTGAGCAGGGGAGCACTGAAGCTTTCTTT	CASSEQGSTEAFF
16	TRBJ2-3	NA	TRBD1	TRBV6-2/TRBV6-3	TGTGCCAGCAGTTACTCCGTACAGGGGGCTACAGATACGCAGTATTTT	CASSYSVQGATDTQYF
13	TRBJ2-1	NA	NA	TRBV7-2	TGTGCCAGCAGCTTGGCTCGTTACAATGAGCAGTTCTTC	CASSLARYNEQFF
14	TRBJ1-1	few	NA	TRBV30	TGTGCCTGGAGTAAAGACAGGAGGAACACTGAAGCTTTCTTT	CAWSKDRRNTEAFF
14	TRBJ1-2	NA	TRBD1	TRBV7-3	TGTGCCAGCAGCTTACCGGGACAGGGTAGCGGCTACACCTTC	CASSLPGQGSGYTF